One and the same sample provided the 28 T cell receptor beta chains below, sequenced in a study of CD8+ T cells in alopecia areata. It was cDNA, reverse transcribed from extracted RNA, that served as the sequencing template. Method: immunoSEQ multiplex PCR; TCRdb's copy keeps in-frame clones and lacks some. The table records approximately 140,000 clones, roughly 48% of them present only once. The material sequenced was CD4+ T cells sorted from blood. All receptors derive from a human donor with alopecia areata.

V and J are TRBV6-6 and TRBJ2-6; possible D gene TRBD1, 5 bases. V dropped 5 bases and J dropped 4 bases, with 9 bases sitting between them. CDR3 length: 14 amino acids. Germline loops: CDR1 MNHNY, CDR2 SVGAGI (reference sequence). The CDR3 bases are TGTGCCAGCAGTACTCCAGGGGGGGCCAACGTCCTGACTTTC. It specifies CASSTPGGANVLTF.

This clone occurred once. The chain uses TRBV30 and TRBJ2-3; TRBD2 aligns across 11 bases. CDR3 size: 14 residues. V trimming: 5 bases; J trimming: 5 bases; junction bases outside the gene matches: 6. Germline lookup yields CDR1 GTSNPN and CDR2 SVGIG (reference sequence). This chain's CDR3 is CAWVLAGAGDTQYF. The CDR3 DNA sequence: TGTGCCTGGGTACTAGCGGGAGCCGGAGATACGCAGTATTTT.

This clone came up a few times. The chain couples TRBV11-1 to TRBJ1-1, with D possibly matching TRBD1 (5 bases). V was cut by 5 bases and J by 0 bases, with 10 bases left in between. CDR1 SGHAT and CDR2 FQDESV come from the germline V gene (reference sequence). This CDR3 is 14 amino acids long. The CDR3 loop reads CASSLRVLNTEAFF. The CDR3 coding sequence is TGTGCCAGCAGCCTCAGGGTACTGAACACTGAAGCTTTCTTT.

V usage is TRBV29-1 and J usage is TRBJ2-5, with 7 bases aligning to TRBD1. Germline V gives CDR1 SQVTM, CDR2 ANQGSEA. This CDR3 is 14 amino acids long. V lost 5 bases, J lost 1 base, and 7 bases stayed unmatched. The chain's CDR3 is CSVLNTGAQETQYF. The CDR3 coding sequence is TGCAGCGTTCTTAATACAGGGGCCCAAGAGACCCAGTACTTC.

This clone has just a few counts. The chain joins TRBV6-5 to TRBJ2-1, with 9 bases matching TRBD2. With V trimmed by 5 bases and J by 6 bases, 8 bases remained unmatched. The CDR3 is 15 amino acids. The germline V gene has CDR1 MNHEY and CDR2 SVGAGI. CDR3 protein: CASSQRLAERNEQFF. CDR3 coding DNA: TGTGCCAGCAGTCAGCGACTAGCGGAGCGCAATGAGCAGTTCTTC.

The sample holds a few counts of this clone. The chain links TRBV28 to TRBJ2-7; D remains unclear. Trimming cost V 5 bases and J 7 bases, with 21 bases left between them. Germline V gene sequence: CDR1 MDHEN, CDR2 SYDVKM. The CDR3 runs 15 residues. The CDR3 spells CASSPSMGMVREQYF. The CDR3 bases are TGTGCCAGCAGTCCCTCAATGGGGATGGTGAGGGAGCAGTACTTC.

This clone was seen a few times. Distinct nucleotide sequences in the sample also encode this CDR3. V usage is TRBV7-2 and J usage is TRBJ2-7, with D hard to call. The V end was cut by 4 bases, the J end by 2 bases, with 6 bases between. The germline V gene has CDR1 SGHTA and CDR2 FQGNSA. The CDR3 runs 12 residues. CDR3 DNA: TGTGCCAGCAGCTCATTTACCTACGAGCAGTACTTC. It translates to CASSSFTYEQYF.

The J gene is TRBJ2-7, the V gene TRBV29-1, with 8 nucleotides matching TRBD2. CDR3 length: 14 amino acids. V lost 3 bases, J lost 9 bases, and 13 bases stayed unmatched. Germline V gives CDR1 SQVTM, CDR2 ANQGSEA. The CDR3 nucleotides read TGCAGCGTTGACTTGTCTGGGAGCGGGAGCGGGCAGTACTTC. This sequence encodes CSVDLSGSGSGQYF.

The chain uses TRBV27 and TRBJ2-7; no reliable D call. The V end was cut by 5 bases, the J end by 3 bases, with 11 bases between. CDR1 and CDR2 from the germline V gene are MNHEY and SMNVEV (reference sequence). CDR3 size: 13 residues. DNA of the CDR3: TGTGCCAGCAGTCGACAAGCCGTCTACGAGCAGTACTTC. It yields the protein CASSRQAVYEQYF.

This chain connects TRBV29-1 to TRBJ2-5; possibly TRBD1 for D (5 bases). V was cut by 4 bases and J by 3 bases, with 9 bases left in between. Germline CDR1 is SQVTM and CDR2 is ANQGSEA. The CDR3 contains 12 residues. The CDR3 DNA reads as TGCAGCGTTGGAGGCAGGGAAGAGACCCAGTACTTC. Protein: CSVGGREETQYF.

The chain carries TRBV28 and TRBJ1-2; TRBD1 might be the D (5 bases). Germline V lookup: CDR1 MDHEN, CDR2 SYDVKM. The CDR3 has 16 amino acids. V lost 4 bases and J 4 bases, leaving 19 bases between the germline ends. CDR3 sequence (DNA): TGTGCCAGCAGTTCCCCCCGTGGGACCCAGATCTATGGCTACACCTTC. Its translation: CASSSPRGTQIYGYTF.

V is TRBV5-1 and J is TRBJ2-5; TRBD2 matches 7 bases. With V trimmed by 5 bases and J by 4 bases, 11 bases remained unmatched. Germline CDR1 is SGHRS and CDR2 is YFSETQ. This CDR3 comprises 15 residues. CDR3 DNA sequence: TGCGCCAGCAGGCTGCCTAGCGGAGAGGGAGAGACCCAGTACTTC. Its protein product is CASRLPSGEGETQYF.

V usage is TRBV27 and J usage is TRBJ2-5, with D uncertain. The CDR3 is 13 residues long. Trimming stripped 6 bases from V and 5 bases from J, with 13 bases between. CDR1 is MNHEY, CDR2 SMNVEV, per germline (reference sequence). CDR3 DNA sequence: TGTGCCAGCAGCACCCGGGTCCGGGAGACCCAGTACTTC. Protein sequence: CASSTRVRETQYF.

The chain links TRBV5-4 to TRBJ1-1, with D possibly being TRBD1 (6 bases). This CDR3 contains 14 residues. CDR1 is SGHNT, CDR2 YYREEE, per germline (reference sequence). V was pared by 3 bases and J by 0 bases, with 9 bases between. The CDR3 DNA reads as TGTGCCAGCAGCTATGGACAGCTGAACACTGAAGCTTTCTTT. This gives the protein CASSYGQLNTEAFF.

The rearrangement uses TRBV11-2 and TRBJ2-3, with TRBD2 matching over 7 bases. The germline V gene encodes CDR1 SGHAT and CDR2 FQNNGV. The CDR3 has 11 amino acids. After removal of 3 bases from V and 10 bases from J, the junction contained 1 base not matched to a gene. The CDR3 DNA reads TGTGCCAGCAGCTTGGGGAGGGCGCAGTATTTT. Its protein product is CASSLGRAQYF.

The chain couples TRBV15 to TRBJ1-1, with D unclear. CDR1 LNHNV and CDR2 YYDKDF come from the germline V gene (reference sequence). V gave up 0 bases and J gave up 6 bases, with 17 bases separating them. The CDR3 contains 16 residues. DNA of the CDR3: TGTGCCACCAGCAGAGAGACCGGACGGAATCTTGCTGAAGCTTTCTTT. Its translation is CATSRETGRNLAEAFF.

The V gene is TRBV29-1, the J gene TRBJ2-1; D perhaps matches TRBD2 (5 bases). The CDR3 consists of 15 residues. Germline-derived CDR1 and CDR2 are SQVTM and ANQGSEA. The CDR3 DNA sequence: TGCAGTGTAACAAAACGGGGAAGCTCCTACAATGAGCAGTTCTTC. It is translated as CSVTKRGSSYNEQFF.

The chain uses TRBV12-5 and TRBJ2-1; 8 bases are a match to TRBD2. The CDR3 has 17 residues. Germline V gives CDR1 LGHNT, CDR2 FRNRAP. Trimming cost V 2 bases and J 4 bases; bases outside gene matches: 10. CDR3 coding DNA: TGTGCTAGTGGTTTGTCGGGGCTAGCGGGTGGTTACAATGAGCAGTTCTTC. Residues: CASGLSGLAGGYNEQFF.

The rearrangement links TRBV2 to TRBJ2-1; TRBD2 agrees at 11 bases. V gave up 6 bases and J gave up 7 bases; unmatched junction bases: 11. Germline lookup yields CDR1 SNHLY and CDR2 FYNNEI. This CDR3 region has 16 residues. For the CDR3, the DNA is TGTGCCAGCAGATTAAGGACTAGCGGGCCGCTGAATGAGCAGTTCTTC. It encodes CASRLRTSGPLNEQFF.

The table lists this clone with a few counts. The chain recombines TRBV28 with TRBJ2-1, with D tentatively TRBD1 (6 bases). CDR1 MDHEN and CDR2 SYDVKM come from the germline V gene. V gave up 10 bases and J gave up 7 bases, with 17 bases separating them. The CDR3 sequence is 13 residues long. CDR3 bases: TGTGCCACCTTGGGACAACTCGGGAATGAGCAGTTCTTC. Protein product: CATLGQLGNEQFF.

This clone appeared a few times. V is TRBV27 and J is TRBJ2-3; D may be TRBD1 or TRBD2 (5 bases each). CDR1 is MNHEY and CDR2 is SMNVEV in the germline V gene (reference sequence). This CDR3 is 14 amino acids long. Trimming cost V 4 bases and J 5 bases, with 13 bases left between them. The CDR3 sequence: CASSWGRRGDTQYF. Written as DNA, the CDR3 is TGTGCCAGCAGTTGGGGACGACGGGGAGATACGCAGTATTTT.

The V and J genes are TRBV14 and TRBJ1-2; D perhaps matches TRBD1 (5 bases). V lost 3 bases and J lost 3, with 11 bases in between. Germline V CDR1 and CDR2: SGHDN, FVKESK. The CDR3 spans 14 residues. CDR3: CASSQTDTYYGYTF. The DNA of the CDR3 is TGTGCCAGCAGCCAGACGGACACCTACTATGGCTACACCTTC.

This clone occurred a few times. The chain uses TRBV2 and TRBJ2-1; D unresolved. This CDR3 has 14 residues. Germline loops: CDR1 SNHLY, CDR2 FYNNEI. The germline V and J ends were trimmed by 4 bases and 6 bases, with 13 bases remaining between them. As DNA, the CDR3 is TGTGCCAGCAGTGCCTTCACCAGCCTCAATGAGCAGTTCTTC. It translates to CASSAFTSLNEQFF.

This clone was found a few times. The chain joins TRBV29-1 to TRBJ2-3, with D unresolved. This CDR3 is 13 amino acids long. Deletions cut 0 bases from V and 4 bases from J, with 8 bases between. CDR1 SQVTM and CDR2 ANQGSEA come from the germline V gene. CDR3 coding DNA: TGCAGCGTTGAAGATTACGGCGCAGATACGCAGTATTTT. This translates into CSVEDYGADTQYF.

This clone showed up just a few times. The chain uses TRBV5-1 and TRBJ1-1; unclear D gene. The length of the CDR3 is 13 residues. The V end lost 2 bases, the J end lost 13 bases, and 18 bases lay between the germline ends. Germline lookup yields CDR1 SGHRS and CDR2 YFSETQ. Here the CDR3 reads CASSLRADTKVFF. In nucleotides, the CDR3 is TGCGCCAGCAGCTTAAGGGCAGATACGAAGGTTTTCTTT.

There are a few counts of this clone. CDR3 in DNA: TGTGCCTGGAGCATCGGACTAGCGGTTAGCACAGATACGCAGTATTTT. Translated: CAWSIGLAVSTDTQYF. V usage is TRBV30 and J usage is TRBJ2-3; the match to TRBD2 covers 10 bases. This CDR3 comprises 16 residues. Germline loops: CDR1 GTSNPN, CDR2 SVGIG (reference sequence). The J segment lost 0 bases and the V segment lost 3 bases, leaving 6 bases of the junction unmatched.

The V and J genes are TRBV11-2 and TRBJ2-7; D is ambiguous. The CDR3 sequence is 12 residues long. V lost 0 bases, J lost 6 bases, and 6 bases lay in between. CDR1 is SGHAT, CDR2 FQNNGV, per germline. The CDR3 region is CASSLERFEQYF. CDR3 in DNA: TGTGCCAGCAGCTTAGAGCGGTTCGAGCAGTACTTC.

This clone was counted only a few times. The J gene is TRBJ2-7, the V gene TRBV18, with TRBD1 matching 8 bases. Trimming at V came to 3 bases and at J to 5 bases, leaving 6 bases not matched to a gene. Germline CDR1 reads KGHSH; CDR2 reads LQKENI. CDR3 length: 14 residues. The DNA of the CDR3 is TGTGCCAGCTCACCTACCCGGGACAGGAACGAGCAGTACTTC. As protein: CASSPTRDRNEQYF.